This T cell receptor beta chain is drawn from a study of blood T cells in healthy people across ages (dated by TCRdb to the mid-2010s). In the study overall: Template switching captured roughly one uniquely barcoded TCR beta cDNA molecule per two T cells in model experiments. The donors were split into four age groups: young (average 16 years), middle-aged (about 40), aged (approximately 59) and long-lived (approximately 89). Using the same blood draw, the study looked at two additional independent replicas of 1 million unique cDNA reads for two donors, one aged 18 to 30 and the other aged 80 or older. Using deep sequencing normalized with unique cDNA molecular identifiers, the study measured how TCR beta repertoire diversity changes with age. To avoid experimental bias, donors of different ages were randomly spread across the sequencing lanes. Here is what the overall study found, with its caveats: Bulk unsorted PBMC profiling prevented conclusive comparison of naive and antigen-experienced compartments. As age increased, observed TCR beta diversity per million T cells dropped in a roughly linear way, and a significant reduction was already evident by age around 41. Estimates of total diversity based on one million sequenced T cells were regarded as lower bounds and as underestimates. Because donor CMV infection status was unknown, age-related changes in expanded clonotypes were potentially confounded. A strong correlation was found between observed TCR beta diversity and the percentage of naive T cells measured by flow cytometry. Compared with the aged group, the long-lived group had more naive CD4+ T cells, fewer expanded clones and increased TCR diversity, a pattern suggesting age selection.

The roughly 39 donors, aged roughly 6 to 100 years, were systemically healthy Caucasian individuals from Russia. Each donor gave about 9.7 milliliters of peripheral blood, drawn into EDTA-treated Vacutainer tubes. Ficoll-Paque density-gradient centrifugation was used to isolate PBMCs, with at least 6.5 million per sample. Total RNA was extracted from PBMCs with Trizol reagent, with at least 6 micrograms obtained per sample. Naive CD45RAhigh/CD27high T cell percentages were measured by flow cytometry on a PBMC aliquot from every donor. The library relied on 5' RACE. Sequencing was carried out with an Illumina HiSeq 2500. A second PCR of roughly 7 to 11 cycles was run with a J-beta primer mix and a sample-barcoded 5' primer. A template-switch 5' adaptor carrying 12 random nucleotides introduced a unique molecular identifier onto each TCR beta cDNA molecule. At least 2.5 million CDR3-containing paired-end reads were obtained from each sample. First-strand cDNA synthesis was performed from all RNA using the Mint cDNA synthesis kit, with priming by a TRBC-specific oligonucleotide. Following uracil-DNA glycosylase treatment, a first 18-cycle PCR with universal primers M1SS and BC2_uni_R was performed on all cDNA. For the original study's pipeline: Normalization of each sample was performed by random selection of 1 million high-quality reads, each carrying a distinct molecular identifier. Instead of being binned into consensus sequences, reads that shared molecular identifiers were thrown out. MiTCR, with a Q25 quality threshold and the strictest error-elimination algorithm, was used for CDR3 identification, clonotype clustering and error correction. Lower-bound total TCR beta diversity was estimated with a nonparametric unseen species model using Euler transformation. The raw public reads went through TCRdb reprocessing: fastp at Q25, MiXCR clone calling, in-frame beta chains kept. One record per CDR3 amino acid sequence lists the most common genes and DNA. What appears here as the V and J calls and clone size reflects TCRdb's work, not the paper's. This sample comprises around 1.7 million distinct CDR3 sequences, 25% to 30% of them detected only once. About 7.7% of the sample goes to the ten largest clones.

The CDR3 sequence holds 20 residues, the cysteine and phenylalanine included. Here the CDR3 DNA is all that survives: 60 bases in frame from base 1. Based on the germline V gene, the CDR1 and CDR2 sequences are SGDLS and YYNGEE. Germline trimming amounts to 0 bases on V and 1 base on J, with 13 as the count of junction bases outside the gene matches. This clonotype was counted between two and nine times. Its antigen remains unidentified. Per-nucleotide qualities are absent, and no much larger clonotype sits a single base away. This clonotype originated in a young woman in good health. This sequence uses TRBV9 and TRBJ1-1, and 12 bases in between align with TRBD1. The sequencing sample was made of blood. The CDR3 protein is CASSVEGTGGRFGENTEAFF. The sequence in DNA is TGTGCCAGCAGCGTAGAAGGGACAGGGGGCAGATTTGGGGAGAACACTGAAGCTTTCTTT.